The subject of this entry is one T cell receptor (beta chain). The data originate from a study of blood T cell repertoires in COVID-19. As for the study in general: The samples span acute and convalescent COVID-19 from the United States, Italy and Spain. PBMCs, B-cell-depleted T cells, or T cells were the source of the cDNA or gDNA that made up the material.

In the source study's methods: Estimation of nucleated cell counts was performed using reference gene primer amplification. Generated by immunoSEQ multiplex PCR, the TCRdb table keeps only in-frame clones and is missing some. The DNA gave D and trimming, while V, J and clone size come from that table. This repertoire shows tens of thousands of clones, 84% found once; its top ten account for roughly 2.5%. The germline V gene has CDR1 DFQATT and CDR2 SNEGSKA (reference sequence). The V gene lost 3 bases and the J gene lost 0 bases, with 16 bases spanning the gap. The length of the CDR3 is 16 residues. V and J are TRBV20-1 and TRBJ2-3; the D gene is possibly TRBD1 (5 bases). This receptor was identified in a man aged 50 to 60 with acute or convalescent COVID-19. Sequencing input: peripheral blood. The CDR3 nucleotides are TGCAGTGCTAGTCGCCCAGGGCAGACTAGCACAGATACGCAGTATTTT. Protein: CSASRPGQTSTDTQYF.